The 30 T cell receptor beta chains below were found in one sample sequenced in a study of shared T cell receptors in the human thymus listed by TCRdb under 2021. The library was produced with the immunoSEQ multiplex PCR assay. In TCRdb, the immuneACCESS table is reduced to in-frame sequences with V and J assigned. These tables do not hold every clone; where another copy was compared, an unresolved V gene accounts for under half, and the others remain unexplained. Within this sample are about 730,000 clones, with approximately 85% of them counted one time only. Together, the top ten hold roughly 0.01% of the sample. These data were likewise used in another study, on human thymus T cells.

Sequenced sample: thymocytes. The receptor set was obtained from a girl under three years old with a congenital heart defect. Donor details come from another sample of the same person, matched by shared clones.

The chain employs TRBV9 and TRBJ1-1, with D possibly being TRBD1 (5 bases). Per germline, CDR1 SGDLS and CDR2 YYNGEE. The CDR3 spans 13 residues. V was cut by 7 bases and J by 4 bases, with 14 bases left in between. The DNA for the CDR3 is TGTGCCAGCGAGTCGACAGTGGGCACTGAAGCTTTCTTT. This codes for CASESTVGTEAFF.

This CDR3 is CASSQDLVVGGPTGGINYGYTF. The CDR3 DNA is TGTGCCAGCAGCCAAGATCTCGTAGTCGGGGGGCCGACGGGGGGGATTAACTATGGCTACACCTTC. The chain is built from TRBV14 and TRBJ1-2, with D possibly TRBD1 on 6 matching bases. The CDR3 loop spans 22 amino acids. Trimming took off 0 bases at V and 1 base at J, with 30 bases between the two ends. CDR1 SGHDN and CDR2 FVKESK come from the germline V gene. Using reference TRBV14 and TRBJ1-2 for the parts outside the CDR3, the full variable domain is EAGVTQFPSHSVIEKGQTVTLRCDPISGHDNLYWYRRVMGKEIKFLLHFVKESKQDESGMPNNRFLAERTGGTYSTLKVQPAELEDSGVYFCASSQDLVVGGPTGGINYGYTFGSGTRLTVV.

This clone was observed a few times. The chain recombines TRBV5-4 with TRBJ1-2, with no clear D. Germline CDR1 and CDR2: SGHNT and YYREEE (reference sequence). The CDR3 runs to 13 residues. Trimming removed 4 bases from V and 3 bases from J, with 10 bases in between. The CDR3 reads CASSRQEDYGYTF. The CDR3 DNA follows: TGTGCCAGCAGCCGGCAGGAAGACTATGGCTACACCTTC. The complete variable domain, with remaining parts taken from reference TRBV5-4 and TRBJ1-2, reads ETGVTQSPTHLIKTRGQQVTLRCSSQSGHNTVSWYQQALGQGPQFIFQYYREEENGRGNFPPRFSGLQFPNYSSELNVNALELDDSALYLCASSRQEDYGYTFGSGTRLTVV.

This clone was seen a handful of times. The rearrangement uses TRBV12-5 and TRBJ1-3; TRBD1 matches 7 bases. Trimming cost V 4 bases and J 6 bases; bases outside gene matches: 6. Germline V CDR1 and CDR2: LGHNT, FRNRAP. The CDR3 consists of 14 residues. The DNA for the CDR3 is TGTGCTAGTGGTTCGGACAGGAGAGAAAACACCATATATTTT. Translation: CASGSDRRENTIYF.

The V call is TRBV30, the J call TRBJ1-3; 8 positions agree with TRBD1. The J segment lost 2 bases and the V segment lost 3 bases, leaving 12 bases of the junction unmatched. From germline, CDR1 is GTSNPN and CDR2 SVGIG (reference sequence). The CDR3 is 17 amino acids. The CDR3 spells CAWSRTLSRGPGNTIYF. CDR3 bases: TGTGCCTGGAGCCGAACCTTAAGCAGGGGGCCTGGAAACACCATATATTTT. The complete variable domain, with remaining parts taken from reference TRBV30 and TRBJ1-3, reads SQTIHQWPATLVQPVGSPLSLECTVEGTSNPNLYWYRQAAGRGLQLLFYSVGIGQISSEVPQNLSASRPQDRQFILSSKKLLLSDSGFYLCAWSRTLSRGPGNTIYFGEGSWLTVV.

The J gene is TRBJ1-1, the V gene TRBV12-5; 7 nucleotides align to TRBD1. Losses at the gene ends were 2 bases for V and 0 bases for J; bases not matched to a gene: 15. This CDR3 comprises 19 residues. The V gene's germline CDR1 is LGHNT and CDR2 FRNRAP. Here the CDR3 reads CASGLPWDSPTEMNTEAFF. The CDR3 coding sequence is TGTGCTAGTGGTTTGCCGTGGGACAGCCCGACAGAAATGAACACTGAAGCTTTCTTT.

V usage is TRBV19 and J usage is TRBJ1-1; D possibly corresponds to TRBD1 (5 bases). V was cut by 7 bases and J by 9 bases, with 15 bases left in between. Germline V gene data show CDR1 as LNHDA and CDR2 as SQIVND (reference sequence). The CDR3 has 12 residues. CDR3 DNA: TGTGCCAGTACCAATGGGAAGGGGCAAGCTTTCTTT. Amino acids: CASTNGKGQAFF.

The chain combines TRBV7-8 with TRBJ2-5; D remains unclear. This CDR3 has 12 amino acids. The V gene lost 3 bases and the J gene lost 5 bases, with 7 bases spanning the gap. In germline, CDR1 is SGHVS, CDR2 FQNEAQ. The CDR3 spells CASSFSRETQYF. CDR3 nucleotides: TGTGCCAGCAGCTTTTCGCGGGAGACCCAGTACTTC.

V is TRBV4-1 and J is TRBJ2-5; 16 positions match TRBD2. The CDR3 is 17 residues long. The V gene end was trimmed by 4 bases and the J gene end by 4 bases; junction bases not matched to a gene: 6. Germline-derived CDR1 and CDR2 are MGHRA and YSYEKL. The CDR3 reads CASSPGTSGGAGETQYF. CDR3 DNA sequence: TGCGCCAGCAGCCCGGGGACTAGCGGGGGGGCCGGAGAGACCCAGTACTTC.

Notes on this clone: Other DNA sequences of this sample code for an identical CDR3. The chain combines TRBV20-1 with TRBJ2-5; D gene uncertain. Trimming removed 2 bases at V and 3 bases at J, with 4 bases between. This CDR3 is 11 amino acids long. From germline, CDR1 is DFQATT and CDR2 SNEGSKA (reference sequence). CDR3 loop: CSARPEETQYF. The CDR3 nucleotides are TGCAGTGCTAGACCGGAAGAGACCCAGTACTTC.

The V call is TRBV6-1, the J call TRBJ2-7, with D possibly being TRBD2 (6 bases). The germline CDR1 and CDR2 sequences are MNHNS and SASEGT. Trimming removed 3 bases from V and 0 bases from J, with 18 bases in between. The CDR3 runs to 17 residues. Here the CDR3 reads CASSEPGVRRSSYEQYF. The CDR3 DNA reads as TGTGCCAGCAGTGAGCCGGGGGTCAGGCGAAGCTCCTACGAGCAGTACTTC.

This chain joins TRBV12-5 and TRBJ2-5; D is possibly TRBD2 (5 bases). Between the trimmed V and J ends, which lost 5 bases and 1 base, there was a span of 8 bases. CDR3 size: 13 residues. Germline values: CDR1 LGHNT, CDR2 FRNRAP. The CDR3 region has the DNA TGTGCTAGTGGTCTTGGAGGCCAAGAGACCCAGTACTTC. This codes for CASGLGGQETQYF.

This clone appeared a few times. The chain has TRBV27 and TRBJ2-7; possibly TRBD1 for D (5 bases). The V end lost 6 bases, the J end lost 6 bases, and 12 bases lay between the germline ends. The CDR3 extends over 12 amino acids. Germline V gives CDR1 MNHEY, CDR2 SMNVEV (reference sequence). CDR3 in DNA: TGTGCCAGCAGGACGAAGGGGTCCGAGCAGTACTTC. Its translation: CASRTKGSEQYF.

With regard to this clone: Other DNA sequences within the sample encode an identical CDR3. The V call is TRBV2, the J call TRBJ1-6; the D gene is possibly TRBD1 (5 bases). The V gene lost 7 bases and the J gene lost 6 bases, with 10 bases spanning the gap. The germline V gene has CDR1 SNHLY and CDR2 FYNNEI. This CDR3 is 13 amino acids long. The CDR3 DNA sequence: TGTGCCAGCACACAGGTCCTTAATTCACCCCTCCACTTT. This codes for CASTQVLNSPLHF.

This sequence joins TRBV5-6 and TRBJ1-6; TRBD1 matches 11 bases. Germline lookup yields CDR1 SGHDT and CDR2 YYEEEE. This CDR3 contains 14 residues. The ends lost 4 bases at V and 10 bases at J; junction bases unmatched: 4. This chain's CDR3 is CASSGTGGLSPLHF. The CDR3 nucleotides read TGTGCCAGCAGCGGGACAGGGGGGCTCTCACCCCTCCACTTT.

J is TRBJ1-1 and V is TRBV5-1; D is possibly TRBD1 (6 bases). The CDR3 covers 12 residues. Germline assignment: CDR1 SGHRS and CDR2 YFSETQ. The V end was cut by 4 bases, the J end by 10 bases, with 14 bases between. CDR3 protein: CASSPGQNAAFF. DNA for the CDR3: TGCGCCAGCAGCCCCGGACAGAACGCAGCTTTCTTT.

The sample holds one count of this clone. The rearrangement uses TRBV14 and TRBJ1-1; TRBD1 matches 7 bases. Germline values: CDR1 SGHDN, CDR2 FVKESK. This CDR3 has 13 residues. Unmatched junction bases numbered 5, after V lost 7 bases and J lost 3 bases. Here the CDR3 DNA reads TGTGCCAGCATGGGCGACAGGGACACTGAAGCTTTCTTT. This gives the protein CASMGDRDTEAFF.

The genes are TRBV19 and TRBJ2-7; TRBD1 is a possible D gene (6 bases). The CDR3 extends over 16 amino acids. CDR1 and CDR2 (germline): LNHDA, SQIVND (reference sequence). V lost 8 bases, J lost 3 bases, and 23 bases lay in between. CDR3 in amino acids: CASRGGLGDGDYEQYF. In DNA, the CDR3 is TGTGCCAGTCGAGGGGGATTGGGGGACGGCGACTACGAGCAGTACTTC. The full variable domain, rest sourced from reference TRBV19 and TRBJ2-7, is DGGITQSPKYLFRKEGQNVTLSCEQNLNHDAMYWYRQDPGQGLRLIYYSQIVNDFQKGDIAEGYSVSREKKESFPLTVTSAQKNPTAFYLCASRGGLGDGDYEQYFGPGTRLTVT.

This chain links TRBV10-3 with TRBJ1-2, with a tentative D call TRBD1 (6 bases). Trimming removed 10 bases at V and 9 bases at J, with 18 bases between. Germline V CDR1 and CDR2: ENHRY, SYGVKD. CDR3 size: 12 residues. The CDR3 region has the DNA TGTGCCACCTCAGACAGGTTTTGGTGCTACACCTTC. It is translated as CATSDRFWCYTF.

CDR3 region: CASPNRESTDTQYF. DNA of the CDR3: TGTGCCAGTCCAAACAGGGAAAGCACAGATACGCAGTATTTT. The V gene is TRBV6-1, the J gene TRBJ2-3; D may be TRBD1 (6 bases). Trimming stripped 9 bases from V and 0 bases from J, with 13 bases between. Germline V gene data show CDR1 as MNHNS and CDR2 as SASEGT. The CDR3 is 14 amino acids.

The rearrangement joins TRBV6-5 to TRBJ1-2, with TRBD1 matching 7 bases. With V trimmed by 4 bases and J by 5 bases, 10 bases remained unmatched. The germline V gene has CDR1 MNHEY and CDR2 SVGAGI. The CDR3 has 15 amino acids. CDR3 nucleotide sequence: TGTGCCAGCAGTTCGTCAGGGGGATTCTGGTATGGCTACACCTTC. This sequence encodes CASSSSGGFWYGYTF.

This clone was seen more than once but under ten times. The chain combines TRBV14 with TRBJ1-3; 8 bases align to TRBD1. Germline V gene lookup returns CDR1 SGHDN and CDR2 FVKESK. J gave up 4 bases and V 4 bases, and 12 bases lay outside the gene matches. This CDR3 spans 17 amino acids. In nucleotides, the CDR3 is TGTGCCAGCAGCCGTGTTCCGGGACAGGACTTAGGAAACACCATATATTTT. It codes for CASSRVPGQDLGNTIYF.

The chain joins TRBV11-2 to TRBJ1-2; 7 bases are a match to TRBD1. Trimming at V came to 1 base and at J to 8 bases, leaving 13 bases not matched to a gene. CDR3 length: 16 amino acids. Germline values: CDR1 SGHAT, CDR2 FQNNGV. CDR3 in DNA: TGTGCCAGCAGCTTAGTTGCAGGGGGAATTATGTCGGGCTACACCTTC. As protein: CASSLVAGGIMSGYTF. Full variable domain (remainder filled in from reference TRBV11-2 and TRBJ1-2): EAGVAQSPRYKIIEKRQSVAFWCNPISGHATLYWYQQILGQGPKLLIQFQNNGVVDDSQLPKDRFSAERLKGVDSTLKIQPAKLEDSAVYLCASSLVAGGIMSGYTFGSGTRLTVV.

V and J are TRBV6-1 and TRBJ1-2; a weak D match, TRBD1 (6 bases). The length of the CDR3 is 17 residues. Germline CDR1 reads MNHNS; CDR2 reads SASEGT. V gave up 0 bases and J gave up 4 bases, with 18 bases separating them. The CDR3 is CASSEARTQQGPYGYTF. The CDR3 DNA follows: TGTGCCAGCAGTGAAGCACGAACCCAGCAGGGGCCCTATGGCTACACCTTC.

The V gene is TRBV4-1, the J gene TRBJ1-1; D is unclear. The CDR3 spans 15 residues. Germline V gene lookup returns CDR1 MGHRA and CDR2 YSYEKL. Trimming took 6 bases from V and 8 from J, leaving 22 bases between them. The CDR3, as DNA: TGCGCCAGCAGTCCCCGGTGGGGAGAGGCGACCGAAGCTTTCTTT. Translated, it gives CASSPRWGEATEAFF.

The chain links TRBV6-8 to TRBJ1-2, with D maybe TRBD1 (6 bases). The CDR3 has 13 amino acids. In germline, CDR1 is MNHGY, CDR2 SAAAGT. V lost 6 bases and J lost 2, with 10 bases in between. CDR3 nucleotides: TGTGCCAGCAGGAACAGGGACAACTATGGCTACACCTTC. This gives the protein CASRNRDNYGYTF.

This rearrangement joins TRBV7-9 to TRBJ2-3; tentative D call: TRBD1 (7 bases). The CDR3 totals 14 residues. The V end was cut by 2 bases, the J end by 8 bases, with 14 bases between. Germline V lookup: CDR1 SEHNR, CDR2 FQNEAQ (reference sequence). CDR3 sequence (DNA): TGTGCCAGCAGCTTAACCAGGGGGGCCGTTACGCAGTATTTT. It specifies CASSLTRGAVTQYF.

J is TRBJ1-2 and V is TRBV7-9, with 8 bases fitting TRBD1. CDR1 is SEHNR, CDR2 FQNEAQ, per germline (reference sequence). The CDR3 is 17 amino acids. The ends lost 5 bases at V and 4 bases at J; junction bases unmatched: 15. CDR3 region: CASSPMDRAPLGYGYTF. CDR3 DNA sequence: TGTGCCAGCAGCCCAATGGACAGGGCCCCCCTGGGCTATGGCTACACCTTC.

The V and J genes are TRBV9 and TRBJ1-2; TRBD1 agrees at 12 bases. V was clipped by 6 bases and J by 3 bases; unmatched bases: 6. The CDR3 extends over 15 amino acids. Germline CDR1 and CDR2: SGDLS and YYNGEE. CDR3 region: CASNPGQGADYGYTF. The CDR3 DNA sequence: TGTGCCAGCAACCCGGGACAGGGGGCGGACTATGGCTACACCTTC.

This clone occurred a few times. The chain uses TRBV4-1 and TRBJ2-2; D is possibly TRBD2 (5 bases). The CDR3 is made up of 18 amino acids. V was shortened by 0 bases and J by 2 bases, with 16 bases between the two germline ends. Germline CDR1 is MGHRA and CDR2 is YSYEKL. CDR3 in amino acids: CASSQDCRRVRNTGELFF. CDR3 coding DNA: TGCGCCAGCAGCCAAGACTGCCGGCGGGTTCGAAACACCGGGGAGCTGTTTTTT.